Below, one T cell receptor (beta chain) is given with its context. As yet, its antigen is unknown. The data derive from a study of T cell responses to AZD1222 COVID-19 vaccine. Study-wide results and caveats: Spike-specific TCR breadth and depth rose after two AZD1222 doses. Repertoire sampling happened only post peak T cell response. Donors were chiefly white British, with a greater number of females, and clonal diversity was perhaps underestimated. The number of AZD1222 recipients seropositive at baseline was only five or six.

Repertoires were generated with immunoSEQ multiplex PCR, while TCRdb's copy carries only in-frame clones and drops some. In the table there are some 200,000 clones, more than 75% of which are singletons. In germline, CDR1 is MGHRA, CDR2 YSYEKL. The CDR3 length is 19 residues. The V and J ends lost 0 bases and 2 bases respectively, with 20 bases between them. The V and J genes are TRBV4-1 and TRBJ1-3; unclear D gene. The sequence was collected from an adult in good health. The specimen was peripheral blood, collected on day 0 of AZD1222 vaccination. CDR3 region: CASSQEEEVVGLAGNTIYF. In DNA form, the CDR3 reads TGCGCCAGCAGCCAAGAGGAGGAGGTGGTAGGGTTGGCTGGAAACACCATATATTTT.